The 25 T cell receptor beta chains below all came from one sample that was sequenced in a study of tumor and adjacent non-tumor tissue in lung cancer. A modified ARM-PCR protocol with three rounds of nested PCR amplified TCRbeta. TCRdb ran MiXCR on the multiplex PCR reads and lists one entry per CDR3 protein. The sample holds approximately 100,000 distinct CDR3 sequences, about 61% seen once. The template was RNA from unsorted bulk tissue. Distant lung tissue was collected more than 3 cm away from the tumor edge. Sequenced material: distant non-tumor lung tissue. Receptor source: a man in his sixties with non-small cell lung cancer.

A remark on this clonotype: A read error may produce the germline difference seen at one junction end. This chain uses TRBV10-1 with TRBJ2-2; D might be TRBD2 (5 bases). The CDR3 loop spans 15 amino acids. The germline V gene has CDR1 WNHNN and CDR2 SYGVQD (reference sequence). For the CDR3, the DNA is TGCGCCAGCAGCGAGTCGGCTAACGGGGCCGGGGAGCTGTTTTTT. It yields the protein CASSESANGAGELFF.

The chain couples TRBV2 to TRBJ1-5; 7 nucleotides line up with TRBD1. This CDR3 is 14 amino acids long. V shed 5 bases, J shed 6 bases, and the junction held 7 bases outside the gene matches. The germline V gene has CDR1 SNHLY and CDR2 FYNNEI. The CDR3 coding sequence is TGTGCCAGCAGTTTAACAGGGGTTAGTCAGCCCCAGCATTTT. The encoded protein is CASSLTGVSQPQHF.

For this clonotype: At one boundary the junction diverges from the germline segment, which might be a read error. This chain joins TRBV5-4 and TRBJ2-1; D gene uncertain. There are 12 residues in the CDR3. In germline, CDR1 is SGHNT, CDR2 YYREEE (reference sequence). Here the CDR3 reads CDSSLGDNEQSF. In DNA form, the CDR3 reads TGTGACAGCAGCTTGGGTGACAATGAGCAGTCCTTC.

Note on this clonotype: At one boundary the junction diverges from the germline segment, which might be a read error. The CDR3 DNA follows: TGCAGTGCATCCATGGCAGGGGGGAACACTGAAGCTTTTTTT. Translating it yields CSASMAGGNTEAFF. The chain joins TRBV20-1 to TRBJ1-1, with 7 bases fitting TRBD1. The CDR3 is made up of 14 amino acids. Germline CDR1 reads DFQATT; CDR2 reads SNEGSKA (reference sequence).

The chain joins TRBV11-3 to TRBJ2-2, with D possibly being TRBD1 or TRBD2 (5 bases each). Germline assignment: CDR1 SGHNT and CDR2 YENEEA. The CDR3 runs 15 residues. With 2 bases removed from V and 17 bases from J, the gap between germline ends came to 24 bases. The CDR3 bases are TGTGCCAGCAGCTTATCTGGGATTGGCACCGGGGACCTCTTTTTT. Encoded protein: CASSLSGIGTGDLFF.

The V gene is TRBV2, the J gene TRBJ2-7; D is possibly TRBD1 or TRBD2 (6 bases each). Trimming left V 9 bases short and J 10 bases short, with 19 bases between. Germline V gene sequence: CDR1 SNHLY, CDR2 FYNNEI. This CDR3 spans 12 amino acids. The CDR3 nucleotides are TGTGCCAGTCGGAGGGGGGCCCGCGAACAGTACTTC. This translates into CASRRGAREQYF.

Turning to this clonotype: The CDR3 end shows no conserved phenylalanine or tryptophan, and so a read error is likely. V usage is TRBV6-6 and J usage is TRBJ2-1; D gene ambiguous. This CDR3 spans 14 amino acids. In germline, CDR1 is MNHNY, CDR2 SVGAGI (reference sequence). CDR3 nucleotides: TGTGCGAGCAGACCAAAATTGGGCGGCGATGAGCAGTTCTTA. Translating gives CASRPKLGGDEQFL.

Notes on this clonotype: At one end the junction does not follow the germline gene, possibly because of a read error. The chain employs TRBV29-1 and TRBJ2-3; D tentatively reads TRBD1 or TRBD2 (6 bases each). This CDR3 has 15 amino acids. Germline CDR1 SQVTM, CDR2 ANQGSEA. As DNA, the CDR3 is TGCAGCACCCGGACTATCGGGGGAAGGACAGACACGCAGTATTTT. Amino acid sequence: CSTRTIGGRTDTQYF.

This clonotype was seen ten or more times. The genes are TRBV10-3 and TRBJ1-1; D uncertain. This CDR3 comprises 13 residues. CDR1 and CDR2 from the germline V gene are ENHRY and SYGVKD. Trimming removed 4 bases from V and 1 base from J, with 7 bases in between. The CDR3 loop is CAISARQNTEAFF. The CDR3 DNA sequence: TGTGCCATCAGTGCTCGACAGAACACTGAAGCTTTCTTT.

Remarks on this clonotype: The junction differs from germline at one of its ends, possibly a read error. V and J are TRBV20-1 and TRBJ2-5; a possible D gene is TRBD1 (5 bases). The CDR3 covers 14 residues. CDR1 DFQATT and CDR2 SNEGSKA come from the germline V gene (reference sequence). The CDR3 region has the DNA TGCAGTGCGCAGACAGTACTGCGCCCAGAGACCCTGTACTTC. Protein product: CSAQTVLRPETLYF.

This clonotype occurred a few times. This rearrangement joins TRBV18 to TRBJ1-2, with TRBD1 matching 7 bases. Trimming removed 2 bases from V and 4 bases from J; junction bases left unmatched: 10. CDR3 length: 16 amino acids. Germline assignment: CDR1 KGHSH and CDR2 LQKENI. The CDR3 reads CASSPFANRGSYGYTF. The CDR3 DNA sequence: TGTGCCAGCTCACCATTCGCAAACAGGGGTTCCTATGGCTACACCTTC.

On this clonotype itself: At one boundary the junction diverges from the germline segment, which might be a read error. The chain couples TRBV6-5 to TRBJ1-5; no reliable D call. Germline CDR1 and CDR2: MNHEY and SVGAGI. The CDR3 extends over 15 amino acids. The CDR3 protein is CASRPTPWGNRPQHF. Here the CDR3 DNA reads TGTGCCAGCAGACCCACACCCTGGGGTAATCGGCCCCAGCATTTT.

This clonotype was observed many times. This sequence joins TRBV5-1 and TRBJ1-4, with 8 bases that match TRBD1. Germline-derived CDR1 and CDR2 are SGHRS and YFSETQ. V shed 4 bases and J 8 bases; nucleotides not matched to a gene: 10. The CDR3 runs to 15 residues. This CDR3 is CASSTGQATGEKLFF. CDR3 DNA: TGCGCCAGCAGCACGGGACAGGCAACGGGGGAAAAACTGTTTTTT.

In this sample, this clonotype turned up a few times. At one end, the junction sequence differs from germline, possibly due to a read error. The chain recombines TRBV29-1 with TRBJ2-3; 7 positions match TRBD2. The CDR3 extends over 14 amino acids. CDR1 is SQVTM and CDR2 is ANQGSEA in the germline V gene. CDR3 in amino acids: CSGSGRETTDAQYF. Written as DNA, the CDR3 is TGCAGCGGCTCTGGGCGGGAGACAACAGATGCGCAGTATTTT.

This clonotype was recorded a few times. A read error may be the cause here, since a much bigger clone is one base away. The rearrangement joins TRBV4-2 to TRBJ2-5; D gene ambiguous. Germline CDR1 and CDR2: LGHNA and YNFKEQ. This CDR3 is built from 13 residues. The CDR3 region is CANSPNQQETQYF. CDR3 coding DNA: TGTGCCAACAGCCCAAACCAACAAGAGACCCAGTACTTC.

Points on this clonotype: This clone may be a read error of a much larger clone one base away. The V and J genes are TRBV6-1 and TRBJ2-4; no clear D. The CDR3 is 13 residues long. Germline loops: CDR1 MNHNS, CDR2 SASEGT. CDR3 sequence: CVSSARDGNIQYF. Here the CDR3 DNA reads TGTGTCAGCAGTGCGAGAGACGGGAACATTCAGTACTTC.

Points on this clonotype: A read error may account for a junction end that differs from germline. The chain couples TRBV11-1 to TRBJ2-7; 7 bases fit TRBD1. Germline V gives CDR1 SGHAT, CDR2 FQDESV (reference sequence). The CDR3 totals 14 residues. As DNA, the CDR3 is TGTGCCTGCAGCAATACAGGGGAGTCCTACGAGCACTACTTC. It translates to CACSNTGESYEHYF.

A remark on this clonotype: A read error may produce the germline difference seen at one junction end. The chain has TRBV6-1 and TRBJ2-6; D possibly matches TRBD1 or TRBD2 (5 bases each). The germline gives CDR1 MNHNS, CDR2 SASEGT. CDR3 size: 16 residues. CDR3 DNA: TGTGCCAGCAGCCGGGACGGACACTCTGGGGCCAACGTCCTAATTTTC. This gives the protein CASSRDGHSGANVLIF.

With respect to this clonotype: One end of the junction varies from germline; a read error may be responsible. The chain joins TRBV12-3 or TRBV12-4 to TRBJ1-5; D unclear. The CDR3 is 13 residues long. The CDR3 loop is CASSSNSNQSQHF. The CDR3 DNA is TGTGCCAGCAGCAGTAATAGCAATCAGTCCCAGCATTTT.

This clonotype was counted only a few times. This sequence may be a read error, since a much larger clone differs from it by one base. The conserved closing phenylalanine or tryptophan is absent in this CDR3, likely reflecting a read error. This sequence joins TRBV6-1 and TRBJ1-5, with a tentative D call TRBD1 (6 bases). Trimming pared 6 bases from V and 2 bases from J, leaving 11 bases between. The CDR3 is made up of 14 amino acids. Germline lookup yields CDR1 MNHNS and CDR2 SASEGT. The chain's CDR3 is CASRERQGNQPQHI. In DNA form, the CDR3 reads TGTGCCAGCAGGGAACGACAGGGCAATCAGCCCCAGCATATT.

The chain is built from TRBV11-2 and TRBJ1-2, with D unclear. The ends were cut back, 6 bases at V and 7 bases at J, with 18 bases in the middle. Germline V lookup: CDR1 SGHAT, CDR2 FQNNGV. This CDR3 has 14 residues. The chain's CDR3 is CASSASAWVSGYTF. The CDR3 coding sequence is TGTGCCAGCAGTGCAAGTGCGTGGGTCAGTGGCTACACCTTC.

To note about this clonotype: At one end, the junction sequence differs from germline, possibly due to a read error. CDR3 bases: TGTGCCAGCAGATCCCAGGTGACGAACACTGAAACTTTCTTT. Translation gives CASRSQVTNTETFF. The J gene is TRBJ1-1, the V gene TRBV12-3 or TRBV12-4, with D hard to call. This CDR3 is built from 14 residues.

This clonotype turned up a few times. In this CDR3 the conserved last residue, phenylalanine or tryptophan, is missing, so a read error is likely. The chain has TRBV11-2 and TRBJ2-5; 7 bases are a match to TRBD1. Per germline, CDR1 SGHAT and CDR2 FQNNGV. The CDR3 is made up of 15 amino acids. The CDR3 region has the DNA TGTGCTAGCAGCCCGGACAGGTTTGGCTCTGAGACCCAGTACTTA. Protein product: CASSPDRFGSETQYL.

Points on this clonotype: The CDR3 does not close with the conserved phenylalanine or tryptophan, likely indicating a read error. V usage is TRBV6-5 and J usage is TRBJ2-5; 8 bases align to TRBD1. This CDR3 spans 17 amino acids. The ends lost 5 bases at V and 5 bases at J; junction bases unmatched: 16. The germline V gene encodes CDR1 MNHEY and CDR2 SVGAGI. CDR3 loop: CASSGVGTGGGQETQYS. As DNA, the CDR3 is TGTGCCAGCAGTGGGGTCGGTACAGGGGGTGGCCAGGAGACCCAGTACTCC.

This clonotype has a handful of counts. A much bigger clone sits one base away, suggesting this may be a read error. The CDR3 loop is CAISAQGLNIEAFF. For the CDR3, the DNA is TGTGCCATCAGTGCTCAGGGGTTAAATATTGAAGCTTTCTTT. V and J are TRBV10-3 and TRBJ1-1, with D possibly TRBD1 on 6 matching bases. Deletions cut 4 bases from V and 7 bases from J, with 16 bases between. This CDR3 has 14 residues. The germline gives CDR1 ENHRY, CDR2 SYGVKD.